This is a list of T cell receptor beta chains from one sample in a study of blood T cell repertoires in COVID-19. Profiling relied on immunoSEQ multiplex PCR, and the TCRdb table lists in-frame clones only, not all of them. This sample has some 120,000 clones, with around 88% found just once. Sequences were obtained from peripheral blood. These receptors were collected from a man older than 75 with active or convalescent COVID-19. Both conserved end residues are part of each CDR3. D genes are given only for firm matches. Where a row states a size, it is once, few, many or the class of an expanded clone; other rows omit it.

clone_size	j_call	d_call	v_call	cdr3_aa	cdr3_nt
NA	TRBJ2-7	TRBD1	TRBV5-1	CASRASGGEVNEQYF	TGCGCCAGCAGGGCGTCAGGGGGCGAAGTTAACGAGCAGTACTTC
NA	TRBJ1-2	TRBD1	TRBV6-5	CASSKDRGVSYGYTF	TGTGCCAGCAGCAAGGACAGGGGAGTATCCTATGGCTACACCTTC
NA	TRBJ2-5	TRBD2	TRBV12-5	CASGLGTSGGETQYF	TGTGCTAGTGGTTTGGGGACTAGCGGGGGAGAGACCCAGTACTTC
many	TRBJ1-6	TRBD1	TRBV6-2/TRBV6-3	CASSGAGTGGNPLHF	TGTGCCAGCAGTGGGGCCGGGACAGGGGGAAATCCCCTCCACTTT
NA	TRBJ1-2	TRBD1	TRBV5-6	CASSFRQGAPYGYTF	TGTGCCAGCAGCTTTAGACAGGGGGCACCTTATGGCTACACCTTC
NA	TRBJ1-2	NA	TRBV7-9	CASSEQGDYGYTF	TGTGCCAGCAGCGAACAGGGCGACTATGGCTACACCTTC
NA	TRBJ2-5	NA	TRBV18	CASSPVSYPYQETQYF	TGTGCCAGCTCACCAGTAAGCTACCCATACCAAGAGACCCAGTACTTC
NA	TRBJ1-1	TRBD1	TRBV30	CAWAPGQGDAFF	TGTGCCTGGGCGCCGGGACAGGGTGATGCTTTCTTT
NA	TRBJ1-2	NA	TRBV7-9	CASSPPAGYTF	TGTGCCAGCAGCCCCCCCGCGGGCTACACCTTC
once	TRBJ2-5	NA	TRBV6-2/TRBV6-3	CASSFRLVETQYF	TGTGCCAGCAGTTTCCGACTAGTGGAGACCCAGTACTTC
NA	TRBJ1-4	TRBD1	TRBV5-1	CASSLQGWDEKLFF	TGCGCCAGCAGCTTACAGGGGTGGGATGAAAAACTGTTTTTT
NA	TRBJ2-1	NA	TRBV5-1	CASSLDPNNEQFF	TGCGCCAGCAGCTTGGACCCTAATAATGAGCAGTTCTTC
few	TRBJ1-4	NA	TRBV6-6	CASSDRTTNEKLFF	TGTGCCAGCAGTGACAGGACAACTAATGAAAAACTGTTTTTT
NA	TRBJ2-7	TRBD1	TRBV30	CAGGQGSEQYF	TGTGCCGGGGGACAGGGGAGCGAGCAGTACTTC
NA	TRBJ1-4	NA	TRBV7-9	CASRRGGTNEKLFF	TGTGCCAGCAGAAGGGGTGGCACTAATGAAAAACTGTTTTTT
NA	TRBJ1-2	TRBD1	TRBV24-1	CATSDGQGYGYTF	TGTGCCACCAGTGATGGACAGGGGTATGGCTACACCTTC
NA	TRBJ1-1	TRBD1	TRBV4-3	CASSPGTGIGEEAFF	TGCGCCAGCAGCCCCGGGACAGGGATCGGGGAGGAAGCTTTCTTT
NA	TRBJ2-5	NA	TRBV5-1	CASSLVTGGGETQYF	TGCGCCAGCAGCTTGGTTACAGGGGGGGGAGAGACCCAGTACTTC
NA	TRBJ2-3	TRBD2	TRBV7-3	CASSGTSGSTDTQYF	TGTGCCAGCAGCGGGACTAGCGGGTCGACAGATACGCAGTATTTT
NA	TRBJ1-1	NA	TRBV11-3	CASSLGREGTEAFF	TGTGCCAGCAGCTTAGGGAGAGAGGGCACTGAAGCTTTCTTT
NA	TRBJ2-5	TRBD1	TRBV7-9	CASSWGQGEETQYF	TGTGCCAGCAGCTGGGGACAGGGGGAGGAGACCCAGTACTTC
NA	TRBJ2-2	NA	TRBV2	CASRAGAGELFF	TGTGCCAGCAGGGCAGGGGCCGGGGAGCTGTTTTTT
NA	TRBJ1-4	NA	TRBV4-1	CASSQEGGRPTTNEKLFF	TGCGCCAGCAGCCAAGAAGGAGGCAGGCCCACAACTAATGAAAAACTGTTTTTT
many	TRBJ1-5	TRBD1	TRBV5-6	CASSLRMRGLGNQPQHF	TGTGCCAGCAGCTTGAGGATGAGGGGGCTGGGAAATCAGCCCCAGCATTTT
NA	TRBJ2-1	TRBD2	TRBV19	CASSIGLANEQFF	TGTGCCAGTAGTATAGGACTAGCGAATGAGCAGTTCTTC
NA	TRBJ1-5	NA	TRBV9	CASSPGVSNQPQHF	TGTGCCAGCAGCCCGGGGGTGAGCAATCAGCCCCAGCATTTT
few	TRBJ1-5	NA	TRBV5-8	CASSPTVYSNQPQHF	TGTGCCAGCAGCCCGACAGTTTATAGCAATCAGCCCCAGCATTTT
NA	TRBJ2-5	NA	TRBV7-2	CASNTPGGKGETQYF	TGTGCCAGCAATACGCCGGGCGGCAAGGGGGAGACCCAGTACTTC
once	TRBJ2-5	NA	TRBV7-8	CASSSDSLATQYF	TGTGCCAGCAGCAGCGACTCCCTCGCGACCCAGTACTTC
NA	TRBJ1-2	TRBD1	TRBV19	CASSMGQGYGYTF	TGTGCCAGTAGTATGGGACAGGGCTATGGCTACACCTTC